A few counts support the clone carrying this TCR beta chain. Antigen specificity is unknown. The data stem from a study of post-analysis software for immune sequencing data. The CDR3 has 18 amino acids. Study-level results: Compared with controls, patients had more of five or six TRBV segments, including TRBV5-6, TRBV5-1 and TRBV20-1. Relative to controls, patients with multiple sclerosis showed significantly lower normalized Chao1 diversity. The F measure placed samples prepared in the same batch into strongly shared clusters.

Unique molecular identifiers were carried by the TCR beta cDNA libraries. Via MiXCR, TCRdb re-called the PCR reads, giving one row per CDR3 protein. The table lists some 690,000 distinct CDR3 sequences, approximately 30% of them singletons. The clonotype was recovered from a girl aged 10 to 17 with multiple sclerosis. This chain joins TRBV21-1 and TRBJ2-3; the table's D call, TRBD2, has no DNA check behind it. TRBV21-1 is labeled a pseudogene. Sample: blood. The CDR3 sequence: CASSKSSHREAGIDTQYF. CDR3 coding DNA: TGTGCCAGCAGCAAATCCAGTCACAGGGAAGCGGGAATAGATACGCAGTATTTT.